A single sample gave rise to the 11 T cell receptor beta chains below, sequenced in a study of memory B cells and T cells in multiple sclerosis. Their antigens remain unidentified. The table came from immunoSEQ multiplex PCR; TCRdb's copy has only in-frame clones and leaves some out. The data contain over 35,000 clones, more than 65% of them singletons. Stimulus-free culture yielded autoproliferating CFSE-dim and non-proliferating CFSE-high T cells, each sequenced separately. Pooled replicate wells came from approximately 50 million CFSE-labeled PBMCs cultured 7 days without stimulus. Specimen: PBMCs from blood kept in culture. These TCRs come from a human donor with multiple sclerosis.

This clone was seen only a few times. The rearrangement joins TRBV5-1 to TRBJ2-7; no definite D call. V lost 2 bases, J lost 4 bases, and 10 bases lay in between. Germline CDR1 and CDR2: SGHRS and YFSETQ. This CDR3 has 13 amino acids. Here the CDR3 DNA reads TGCGCCAGCAGCTTCGTTACAGATTACGAGCAGTACTTC. This codes for CASSFVTDYEQYF.

This chain links TRBV10-3 with TRBJ1-4; 8 bases are a match to TRBD1. CDR1 is ENHRY and CDR2 is SYGVKD in the germline V gene. V shed 4 bases, J shed 0 bases, and the junction held 4 bases outside the gene matches. This CDR3 comprises 16 residues. The chain's CDR3 is CAISGQGPSTNEKLFF. The CDR3 nucleotides read TGTGCCATCAGTGGACAGGGGCCTTCAACTAATGAAAAACTGTTTTTT.

V usage is TRBV19 and J usage is TRBJ1-4; D uncertain. The length of the CDR3 is 15 residues. V shed 5 bases and J shed 3 bases, with 13 bases lying between them. Germline V lookup: CDR1 LNHDA, CDR2 SQIVND (reference sequence). The CDR3 sequence: CASSEIQEANEKLFF. The CDR3 nucleotides are TGTGCCAGTAGTGAAATACAAGAGGCTAATGAAAAACTGTTTTTT.

In this sample, this clone turned up once. V and J are TRBV9 and TRBJ1-6; D is undetermined. The CDR3 sequence is 16 residues long. V gave up 0 bases and J gave up 3 bases, with 10 bases separating them. Germline-derived CDR1 and CDR2 are SGDLS and YYNGEE. CDR3 residues: CASSVENRYYNSPLHF. In nucleotides, the CDR3 is TGTGCCAGCAGCGTAGAGAACCGATACTATAATTCACCCCTCCACTTT.

This sequence joins TRBV4-2 and TRBJ1-1; D not resolved. Germline V gene data show CDR1 as LGHNA and CDR2 as YNFKEQ. V lost 5 bases and J lost 1, with 8 bases in between. CDR3 length equals 13 residues. The CDR3 loop reads CASSERSNTEAFF. DNA for the CDR3: TGTGCCAGCAGCGAACGATCGAACACTGAAGCTTTCTTT.

J is TRBJ2-7 and V is TRBV28; 7 bases line up with TRBD2. This CDR3 is built from 13 residues. Trimming took 5 bases from V and 1 from J; bases not matched to a gene: 2. Germline V lookup: CDR1 MDHEN, CDR2 SYDVKM. The CDR3 nucleotides are TGTGCCAGCAGTAAAGCGGGGTCCTACGAGCAGTACTTC. This translates into CASSKAGSYEQYF.

This clone was detected a few times. The chain recombines TRBV19 with TRBJ1-5; weak D call: TRBD1 (6 bases). CDR1 is LNHDA and CDR2 is SQIVND in the germline V gene (reference sequence). V gave up 4 bases and J gave up 0 bases, with 13 bases separating them. The CDR3 extends over 16 amino acids. The CDR3 DNA sequence: TGTGCCAGTAGTAGACAGGCCATTTATAGCAATCAGCCCCAGCATTTT. This gives the protein CASSRQAIYSNQPQHF.

This clone was detected once. This sequence joins TRBV9 and TRBJ1-1; possible D gene TRBD1, 6 bases. From germline, CDR1 is SGDLS and CDR2 YYNGEE. This CDR3 region has 17 residues. Trimming pared 3 bases from V and 0 bases from J, leaving 18 bases between. The CDR3 coding sequence is TGTGCCAGCAGCGCCCCCCCCGGCGGGGGCATGAACACTGAAGCTTTCTTT. Translating it yields CASSAPPGGGMNTEAFF.

The J gene is TRBJ2-5, the V gene TRBV7-9; a weak D match, TRBD2 (6 bases). The length of the CDR3 is 15 residues. Germline CDR1 is SEHNR and CDR2 is FQNEAQ (reference sequence). V was pared by 3 bases and J by 4 bases, with 15 bases between. CDR3 region: CASSFPFGGSETQYF. The CDR3 coding sequence is TGTGCCAGCAGCTTCCCTTTTGGGGGGTCAGAGACCCAGTACTTC.

The chain recombines TRBV27 with TRBJ1-5; no clear D. The germline gives CDR1 MNHEY, CDR2 SMNVEV (reference sequence). The CDR3 is 12 amino acids. The V gene lost 4 bases and the J gene lost 7 bases, with 8 bases spanning the gap. CDR3 in DNA: TGTGCCAGCAGTTCGAATGGGCAGCCCCAGCATTTT. Its translation is CASSSNGQPQHF.

The chain combines TRBV11-3 with TRBJ1-1; D is perhaps TRBD1 (5 bases). In germline, CDR1 is SGHNT, CDR2 YENEEA. This CDR3 has 13 amino acids. V was cut by 3 bases and J by 5 bases, with 10 bases left in between. The CDR3: CASSFRVTTEAFF. In DNA, the CDR3 is TGTGCCAGCAGCTTCAGGGTAACTACTGAAGCTTTCTTT. The full variable domain, rest sourced from reference TRBV11-3 and TRBJ1-1, is EAGVVQSPRYKIIEKKQPVAFWCNPISGHNTLYWYLQNLGQGPELLIRYENEEAVDDSQLPKDRFSAERLKGVDSTLKIQPAELGDSAVYLCASSFRVTTEAFFGQGTRLTVV.